This T cell receptor beta chain was identified in a study of blood T cell repertoires in COVID-19. Study-level information: Donors in the United States, Italy and Spain gave samples during acute or convalescent COVID-19. T cells, B-cell-depleted T cells, or PBMCs supplied cDNA or gDNA.

The CDR3 sequence is 14 residues long. Per the germline V gene, CDR1 is MGHRA and CDR2 is YSYEKL. The germline V and J ends were trimmed by 0 bases and 3 bases, with 9 bases remaining between them. Original handling: Amplifying reference gene primers gave estimates of nucleated cell counts. Here immunoSEQ multiplex PCR was the method, and the copy in TCRdb shows in-frame clones only, minus some. V, J and clone size reflect that table, while D and trimming were determined from the DNA. Of over 250,000 clones in the sample, about 89% were seen once. The receptor comes from a man aged 35-49 years who had recovered from COVID-19. This chain links TRBV4-1 with TRBJ2-7; D is unresolved. What was sequenced was peripheral blood. The DNA of the CDR3 is TGCGCCAGCAGCCAAGACTCCCAGAACTACGAGCAGTACTTC. Protein sequence: CASSQDSQNYEQYF.